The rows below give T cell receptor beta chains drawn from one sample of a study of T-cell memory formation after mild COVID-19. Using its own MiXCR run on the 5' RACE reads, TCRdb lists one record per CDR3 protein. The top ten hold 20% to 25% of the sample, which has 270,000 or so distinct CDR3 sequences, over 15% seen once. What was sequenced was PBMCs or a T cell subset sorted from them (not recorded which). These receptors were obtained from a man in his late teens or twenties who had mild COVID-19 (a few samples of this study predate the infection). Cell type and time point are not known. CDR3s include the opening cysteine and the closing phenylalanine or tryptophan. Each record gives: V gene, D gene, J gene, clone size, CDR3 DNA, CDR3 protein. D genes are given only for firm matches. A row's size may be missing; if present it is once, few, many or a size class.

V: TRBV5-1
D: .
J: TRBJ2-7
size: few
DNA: TGCGCCAGCGCCGCGGCGGGAGGGGACAGGTCCCACGAGCAGTACTTC
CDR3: CASAAAGGDRSHEQYF

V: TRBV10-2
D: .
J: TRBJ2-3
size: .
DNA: TGCGCCAGCAGCCTGTTTGCGGGGCACACAGATACGCAGTATTTT
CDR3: CASSLFAGHTDTQYF

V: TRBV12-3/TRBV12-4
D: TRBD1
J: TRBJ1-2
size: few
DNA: TGTGCCAGCAGTTTAGCTATTAGGGACAGGGGTGGCTACACCTTC
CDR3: CASSLAIRDRGGYTF

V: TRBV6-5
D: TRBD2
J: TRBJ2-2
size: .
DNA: TGTGCCAGCAGTTCATATGGCGGGGGGGCTGCCGGGGAGCTGTTTTTT
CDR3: CASSSYGGGAAGELFF

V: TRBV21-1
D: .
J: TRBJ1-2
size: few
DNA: TGTGCCAGCAGCAAAGAGGTCGAGGGTGCCTACACCTTC
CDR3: CASSKEVEGAYTF

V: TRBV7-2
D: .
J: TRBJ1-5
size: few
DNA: TGTGCCAGCAGCATCAACCCGGGGTTCAATCAGCCCCAGCATTTT
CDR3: CASSINPGFNQPQHF

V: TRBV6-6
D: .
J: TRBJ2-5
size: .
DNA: TGTGCCAGCAGTTACGGGCGTGGGCGACAAGAGACCCAGTACTTC
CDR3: CASSYGRGRQETQYF

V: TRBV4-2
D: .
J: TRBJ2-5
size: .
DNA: TGTGCCAGCAGTCCCACCTTGGTCCTCCGGGGGACCCAGTACTTC
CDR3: CASSPTLVLRGTQYF

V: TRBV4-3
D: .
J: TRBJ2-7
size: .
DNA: TGCGCCAGCAGCCAACCTGACACCCCCTACGAGCAGTACTTC
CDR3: CASSQPDTPYEQYF

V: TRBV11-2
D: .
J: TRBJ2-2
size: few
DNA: TGTGCCAGCAGCTTCAGGCCCCCGATCGGGGAGCTGTTTTTT
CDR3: CASSFRPPIGELFF

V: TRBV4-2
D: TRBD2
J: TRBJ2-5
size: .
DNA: TGTGCCAGCAGCCAAGAGGCTAGCGGAGGCGGGTACCAAGAGACCCAGTACTTC
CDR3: CASSQEASGGGYQETQYF

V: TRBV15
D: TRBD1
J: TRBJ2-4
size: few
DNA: TGTGCCACCAGCAGCCAGCCCGGGACAGGAGCCAAAAACATTCAGTACTTC
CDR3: CATSSQPGTGAKNIQYF

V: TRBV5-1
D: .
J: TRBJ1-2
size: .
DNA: TGCGCCAGCAGCTTACAGAGTTCCTATGGCTACACCTTC
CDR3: CASSLQSSYGYTF

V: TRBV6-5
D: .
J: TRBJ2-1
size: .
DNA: TGTGCCAGCAGTTACTCGGGTAATGAGCAGTTCTTC
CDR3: CASSYSGNEQFF

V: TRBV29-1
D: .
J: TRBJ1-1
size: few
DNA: TGCAGCGTTGAAGCGGGAACAGGGAACACTGAAGCTTTCTTT
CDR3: CSVEAGTGNTEAFF

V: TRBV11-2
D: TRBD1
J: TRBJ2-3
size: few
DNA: TGTGCCAGCAGCCCAAGGGGCAGGGGGCCAGATACGCAGTATTTT
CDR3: CASSPRGRGPDTQYF

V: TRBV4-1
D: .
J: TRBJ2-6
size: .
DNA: TGCGCCAGTCAGTCTGGGGCCAACGTCCTGACTTTC
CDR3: CASQSGANVLTF

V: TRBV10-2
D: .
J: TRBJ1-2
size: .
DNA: TGCGCCAGCAGTGAGTCGGGCCAGGGGATTAGGAACTATGGCTACACCTTC
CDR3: CASSESGQGIRNYGYTF

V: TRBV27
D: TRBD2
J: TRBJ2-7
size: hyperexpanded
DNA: TGTGCCAGCAGCCAATGGGGGGGTACGCCCTACGAGCAGTACTTC
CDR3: CASSQWGGTPYEQYF

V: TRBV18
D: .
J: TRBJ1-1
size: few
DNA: TGTGCCAGCTCAGGTACCGTACAGGGACGTACTGAAGCTTTCTTT
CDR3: CASSGTVQGRTEAFF

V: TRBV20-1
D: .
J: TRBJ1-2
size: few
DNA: TGCAGTGCTAGTGTCGGTCCGGCCGGCTATGGCTACACCTTC
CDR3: CSASVGPAGYGYTF

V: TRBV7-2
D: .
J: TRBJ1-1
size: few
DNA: TGTGCCAGCAGCCTACACCCCGACAGGAACACTGAAGCTTTCTTT
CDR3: CASSLHPDRNTEAFF

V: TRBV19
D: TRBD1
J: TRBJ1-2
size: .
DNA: TGTGCCAGTAGCATGACAGGGGGCTACACCTTC
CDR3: CASSMTGGYTF

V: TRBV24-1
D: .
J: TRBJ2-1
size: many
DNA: TGTGCCACCAGTGTGGCAGGGAATTTTGAGCAGTTCTTC
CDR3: CATSVAGNFEQFF

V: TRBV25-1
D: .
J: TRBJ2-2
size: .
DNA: TGTGCCAGCAGTGAACCGGACACGTACACCGGGGAGCTGTTTTTT
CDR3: CASSEPDTYTGELFF

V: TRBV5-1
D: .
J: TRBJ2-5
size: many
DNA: TGCGCCAGCACCCAAGGGGAGGTCCGGGAGACCCAGTACTTC
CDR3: CASTQGEVRETQYF

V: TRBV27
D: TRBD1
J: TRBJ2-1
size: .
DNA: TGTGCCAGCAGTTTGTCCAGGGGGCCCTTTGGGCAGTTCTTC
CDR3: CASSLSRGPFGQFF

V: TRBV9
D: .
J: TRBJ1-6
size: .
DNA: TGTGCCAGCAGCGTAGGGGGGACTAATTCACCCCTCCACTTT
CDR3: CASSVGGTNSPLHF

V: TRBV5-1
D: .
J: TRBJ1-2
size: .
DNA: TGCGCCAGCAGCTTGGGCCCGGATAACTATGGCTACACCTTC
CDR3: CASSLGPDNYGYTF

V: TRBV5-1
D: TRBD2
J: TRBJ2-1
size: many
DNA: TGCGCCAGCAGTCCTCTCCCGCTAGCGGGGAACAATGAGCAGTTCTTC
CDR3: CASSPLPLAGNNEQFF

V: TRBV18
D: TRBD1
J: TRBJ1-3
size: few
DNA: TGTGCCAGCTCAGCCGGGACAGGCCTCTCTGGAAACACCATATATTTT
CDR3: CASSAGTGLSGNTIYF

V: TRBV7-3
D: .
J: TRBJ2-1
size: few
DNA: TGTGCCAGCAGCCCGACTAGCTCCTACAATGAGCAGTTCTTC
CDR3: CASSPTSSYNEQFF

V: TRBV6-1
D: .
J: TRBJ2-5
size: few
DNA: TGTGCCAGCAAGCTGGCTACTAAGGGAGAGACCCAGTACTTC
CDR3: CASKLATKGETQYF

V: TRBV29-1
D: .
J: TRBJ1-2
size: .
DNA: TGCAGCGTAACGCCCCGGCACGTCGACGGCTACACCTTC
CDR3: CSVTPRHVDGYTF

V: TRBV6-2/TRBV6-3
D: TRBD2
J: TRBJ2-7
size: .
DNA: TGTGCCAGCAGTTTCACGGGGGGGACCTACGAGCAGTACTTC
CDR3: CASSFTGGTYEQYF

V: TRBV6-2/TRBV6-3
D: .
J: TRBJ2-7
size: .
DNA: TGTGCCAGCAGTTACGGACAGACATACGAGCAGTACTTC
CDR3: CASSYGQTYEQYF

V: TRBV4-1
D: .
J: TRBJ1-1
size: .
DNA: TGCGCCAGCAGCCCAACCCCTAGGGATGAAGCTTTCTTT
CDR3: CASSPTPRDEAFF

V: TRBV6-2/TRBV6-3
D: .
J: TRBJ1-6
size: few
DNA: TGTGCCAGCAGTTACTCTCGGGATTCACCCCTCCACTTT
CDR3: CASSYSRDSPLHF

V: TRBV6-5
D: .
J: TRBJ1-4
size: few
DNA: TGTGCCAGCAGTTACTCCTGGCCGAGGGGAGGTGAAAAACTGTTTTTT
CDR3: CASSYSWPRGGEKLFF

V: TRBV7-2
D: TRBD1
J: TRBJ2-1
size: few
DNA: TGTGCCAGCAGCCTCACAGGGGCTACCTACAATGAGCAGTTCTTC
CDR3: CASSLTGATYNEQFF

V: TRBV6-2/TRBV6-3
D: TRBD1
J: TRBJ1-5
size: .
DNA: TGTGCCAGCAGTCCAGGACAGGGGCGGTCAAGAATACAGCCCCAGCATTTT
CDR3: CASSPGQGRSRIQPQHF

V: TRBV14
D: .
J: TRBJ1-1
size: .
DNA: TGTGCCAGCAGCCAAGGGTTGGGGGGCACTGAAGCTTTCTTT
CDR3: CASSQGLGGTEAFF

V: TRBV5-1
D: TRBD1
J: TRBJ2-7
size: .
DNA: TGCGCCAGCAGCTTGGACCTAAGACAGGGACCATCCTACGAGCAGTACTTC
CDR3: CASSLDLRQGPSYEQYF

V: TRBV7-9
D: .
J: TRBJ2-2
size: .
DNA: TGTGCCAGCAGGCCGGTGGCTCCCAGGGACACCGGGGAGCTGTTTTTT
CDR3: CASRPVAPRDTGELFF

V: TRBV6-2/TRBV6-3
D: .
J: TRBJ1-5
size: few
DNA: TGTGCCAGCAGTTATGACAGCGCAAGACAACAGCCCCAGCATTTT
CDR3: CASSYDSARQQPQHF

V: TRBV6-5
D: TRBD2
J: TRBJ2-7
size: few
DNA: TGTGCCAGCCGGGAAAGCGGGGCCTACGAGCAGTACTTC
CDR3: CASRESGAYEQYF

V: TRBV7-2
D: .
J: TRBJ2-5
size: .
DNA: TGTGCCAGCAGCTTCCAGGGTTGGTACCAAGAGACCCAGTACTTC
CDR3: CASSFQGWYQETQYF

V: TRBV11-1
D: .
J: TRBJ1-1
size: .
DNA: TGTGCCAGCAGCTTGGGTACCCCTACCGGATTTGAAGCTTTCTTT
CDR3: CASSLGTPTGFEAFF

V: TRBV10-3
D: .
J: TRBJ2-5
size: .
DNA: TGTGCCTCCCTCGGGGACACACAAGAGACCCAGTACTTC
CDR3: CASLGDTQETQYF

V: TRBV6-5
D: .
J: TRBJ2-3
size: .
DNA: TGTGCCAGCACTCCGACGTGGGGGGGCCCGGAGAGAAGTACGCAGTATTTT
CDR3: CASTPTWGGPERSTQYF

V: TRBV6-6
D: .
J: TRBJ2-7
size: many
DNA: TGTGCCAGCGGAAGACCCAGGTCCTACGAGCAGTACTTC
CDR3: CASGRPRSYEQYF

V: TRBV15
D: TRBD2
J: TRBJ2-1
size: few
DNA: TGTGCCACCAGCTCACTAGCGGGGTTGAGAATCGGGCAGTTCTTC
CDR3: CATSSLAGLRIGQFF

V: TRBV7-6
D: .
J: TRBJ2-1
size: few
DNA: TGTGCCAGCAGCCACGCCGGCGGAAGCTCCTACAATGAGCAGTTCTTC
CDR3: CASSHAGGSSYNEQFF

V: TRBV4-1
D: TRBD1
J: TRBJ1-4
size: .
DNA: TGCGCCAGCACCGCGCCGGGGGGGACAGCAACTAATGAAAAACTGTTTTTT
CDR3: CASTAPGGTATNEKLFF

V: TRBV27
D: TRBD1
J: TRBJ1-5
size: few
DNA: TGTGCCAGCAGTTTACTTTCCCGGACAGGGAATCAGCCCCAGCATTTT
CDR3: CASSLLSRTGNQPQHF

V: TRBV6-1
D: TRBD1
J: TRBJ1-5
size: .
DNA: TGTGCCAGCAGTTACCAGGGGGCTAGGAATCAGCCCCAGCATTTT
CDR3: CASSYQGARNQPQHF

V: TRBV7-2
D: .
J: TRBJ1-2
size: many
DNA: TGTGCCAGCAGCTTTCCGGCTAACTATGGCTACACCTTC
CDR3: CASSFPANYGYTF

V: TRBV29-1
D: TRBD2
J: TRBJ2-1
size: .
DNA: TGCAGCGTTGCGGGAGGGGACACCTACAATGAGCAGTTCTTC
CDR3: CSVAGGDTYNEQFF

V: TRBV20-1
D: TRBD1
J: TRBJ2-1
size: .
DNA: TGCAGTGTCATGGACAGGGGGAGCTTCAATGAGCAGTTCTTC
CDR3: CSVMDRGSFNEQFF